This TCR beta chain emerged from a study of response to subunit inactivated influenza vaccine. MiXCR was run by TCRdb on the RT-PCR reads, yielding one entry per CDR3 protein. The profile covers around 530,000 distinct CDR3 sequences, with about an eighth appearing a single time and around 9.6% taken by the ten largest. In its sample, this clonotype was seen a few times. Its cognate antigen is unknown. General study results and limits: It was suggested by the authors that few new T cells are recruited by each seasonal influenza vaccination.

V lost 2 bases and J 8 bases, leaving 13 bases between the germline ends. CDR3 length equals 12 residues. CDR1 is SQVTM, CDR2 ANQGSEA, per germline. The chain joins TRBV29-1 to TRBJ2-7, with D perhaps TRBD2 (6 bases). The receptor was derived from a man in his fifties or sixties who received an inactivated influenza vaccine. This specimen consisted of PBMCs from blood, obtained on the day of vaccination. The CDR3 nucleotides are TGCAGCGTTGAATTTGGAGGGAAAAAGCAGTACTTC. Protein sequence: CSVEFGGKKQYF.